The present entry profiles one T cell receptor beta chain with its context. The antigen remains undetermined. The data derive from a study of T cells after yellow fever vaccination. Findings of the study overall: The study found a weaker secondary response that peaked faster, day 5 versus 15.

Each CDR3 protein is one row after TCRdb ran MiXCR on the 5' RACE reads. The sample includes 500,000 to 700,000 distinct CDR3 sequences, roughly 21% of them seen just once. Material: PBMCs, obtained 15 days after the yellow fever booster vaccination. The clonotype comes from a man aged 30-40 years who received the YFV17D yellow fever vaccine.

The CDR3 DNA sequence: TGTGCCAGCAGCTCGCCGGGGGACGGACCGAACACTGAAGCTTTCTTT. Its protein is CASSSPGDGPNTEAFF. The chain uses TRBV27 and TRBJ1-1; D is perhaps TRBD1 (5 bases). Per germline, CDR1 MNHEY and CDR2 SMNVEV (reference sequence). V lost 6 bases and J 1 base, leaving 18 bases between the germline ends. The length of the CDR3 is 16 residues.